This record covers a single T cell receptor beta chain. This record belongs to a study of shared clonotypes between healthy human individuals. Trimming took 2 bases from V and 2 from J; bases not matched to a gene: 0. Germline V CDR1 and CDR2: MNHEY, SVGAGI. CDR3 length: 14 amino acids. Naive CD8 cells lacked CD45RO, underwent positive selection for CCR7 and left out terminally differentiated effector memory CD45RA+ cells. The method was immunoSEQ multiplex PCR; TCRdb's version includes in-frame clones alone and lacks a portion of them. This sample carries around 700,000 clones, under 95% of them seen once, and the ten largest clones take nearly 25%.

The source material was naive CD8+ T cells sorted from blood. The sequence derives from a man aged 30 to 45 in good health. The chain combines TRBV6-5 with TRBJ1-5; the match to TRBD1 covers 7 bases. CDR3 DNA: TGTGCCAGCAGTTACCAGGGGGGCAATCAGCCCCAGCATTTT. Its protein is CASSYQGGNQPQHF.